Included here is one T cell receptor beta chain sequence, with context. As yet, its antigen is unknown. Using immunoSEQ multiplex PCR, the repertoire was profiled, and TCRdb retains in-frame clones only, with some absent. Of around 79,000 clones in the sample, nearly 90% were seen once. The data belong to a study of T cell responses to AZD1222 COVID-19 vaccine. Study-wide results and caveats: No day 14 peak samples; only post-peak repertoires were characterized. Clonal diversity was possibly underestimated, and white British individuals and females predominated among donors.

CDR1 and CDR2 from the germline V gene are MNHEY and SVGAGI. The V and J ends lost 6 bases and 7 bases, in that order; junction bases with no gene match: 7. CDR3 length equals 13 residues. Sequencing was performed on peripheral blood, taken on day 0 of AZD1222 vaccination. This receptor was identified in an adult in good health. V usage is TRBV6-5 and J usage is TRBJ2-5; 8 nucleotides align to TRBD1. CDR3: CASSRTGSGTQYF. CDR3 bases: TGTGCCAGCAGCCGGACAGGGTCCGGGACCCAGTACTTC.